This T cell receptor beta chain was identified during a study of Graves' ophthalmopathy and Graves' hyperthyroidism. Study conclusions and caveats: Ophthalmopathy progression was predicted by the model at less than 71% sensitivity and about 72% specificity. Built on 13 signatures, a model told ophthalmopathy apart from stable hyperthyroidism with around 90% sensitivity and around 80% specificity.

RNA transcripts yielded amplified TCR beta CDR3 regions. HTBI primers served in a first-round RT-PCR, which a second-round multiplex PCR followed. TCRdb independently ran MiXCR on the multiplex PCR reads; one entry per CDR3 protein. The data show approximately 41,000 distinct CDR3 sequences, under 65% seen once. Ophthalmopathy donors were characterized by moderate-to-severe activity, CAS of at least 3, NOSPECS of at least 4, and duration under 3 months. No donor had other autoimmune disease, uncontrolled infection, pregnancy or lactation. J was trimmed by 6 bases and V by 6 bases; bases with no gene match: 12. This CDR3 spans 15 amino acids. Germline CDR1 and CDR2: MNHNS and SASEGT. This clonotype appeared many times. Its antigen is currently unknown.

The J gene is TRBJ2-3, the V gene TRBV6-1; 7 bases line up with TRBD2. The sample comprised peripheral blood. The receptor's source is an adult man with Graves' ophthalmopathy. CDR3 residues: CASRKTSAPPDTQYF. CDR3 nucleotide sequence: TGTGCCAGCAGGAAAACTAGCGCCCCCCCGGATACGCAGTATTTT.